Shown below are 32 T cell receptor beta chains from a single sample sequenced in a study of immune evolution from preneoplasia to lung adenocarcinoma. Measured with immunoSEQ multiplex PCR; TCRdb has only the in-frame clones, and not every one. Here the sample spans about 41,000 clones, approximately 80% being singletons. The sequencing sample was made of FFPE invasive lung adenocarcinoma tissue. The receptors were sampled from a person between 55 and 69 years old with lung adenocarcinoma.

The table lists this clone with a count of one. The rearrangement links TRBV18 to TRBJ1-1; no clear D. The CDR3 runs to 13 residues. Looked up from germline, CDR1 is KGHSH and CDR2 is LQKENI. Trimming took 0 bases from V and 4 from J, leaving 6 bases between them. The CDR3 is CASSPPVATEAFF. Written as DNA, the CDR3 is TGTGCCAGCTCACCACCGGTAGCCACTGAAGCTTTCTTT.

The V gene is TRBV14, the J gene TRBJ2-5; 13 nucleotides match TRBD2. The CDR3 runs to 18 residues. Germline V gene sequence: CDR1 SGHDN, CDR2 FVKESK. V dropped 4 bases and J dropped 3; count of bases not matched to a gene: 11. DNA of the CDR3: TGTGCCAGCAGCCGTTGGACTAGCGGGAGTGGTTCGGAAGAGACCCAGTACTTC. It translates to CASSRWTSGSGSEETQYF. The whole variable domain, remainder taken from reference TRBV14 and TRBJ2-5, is EAGVTQFPSHSVIEKGQTVTLRCDPISGHDNLYWYRRVMGKEIKFLLHFVKESKQDESGMPNNRFLAERTGGTYSTLKVQPAELEDSGVYFCASSRWTSGSGSEETQYFGPGTRLLVL.

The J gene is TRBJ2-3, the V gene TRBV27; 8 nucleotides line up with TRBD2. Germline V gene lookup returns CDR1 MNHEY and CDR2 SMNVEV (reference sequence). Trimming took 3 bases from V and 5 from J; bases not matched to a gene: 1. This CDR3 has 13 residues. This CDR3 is CASSFLAGDTQYF. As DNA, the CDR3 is TGTGCCAGCAGTTTCCTAGCGGGAGATACGCAGTATTTT.

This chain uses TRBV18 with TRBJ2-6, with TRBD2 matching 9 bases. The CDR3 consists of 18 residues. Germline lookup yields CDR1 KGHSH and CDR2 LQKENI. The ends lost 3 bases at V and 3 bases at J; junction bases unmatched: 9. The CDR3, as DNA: TGTGCCAGCTCACCCCGGGTAGCGGGAGTAGGTGGGGCCAACGTCCTGACTTTC. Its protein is CASSPRVAGVGGANVLTF.

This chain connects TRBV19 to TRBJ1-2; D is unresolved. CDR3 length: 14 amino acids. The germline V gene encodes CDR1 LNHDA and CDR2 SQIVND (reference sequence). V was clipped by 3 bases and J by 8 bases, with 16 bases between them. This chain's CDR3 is CASSIGEAFTGYTF. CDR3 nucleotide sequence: TGTGCCAGTAGTATTGGGGAGGCCTTTACGGGCTACACCTTC.

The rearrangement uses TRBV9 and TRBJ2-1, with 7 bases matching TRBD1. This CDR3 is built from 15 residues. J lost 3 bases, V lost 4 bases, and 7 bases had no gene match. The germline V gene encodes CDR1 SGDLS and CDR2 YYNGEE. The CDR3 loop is CASSFRDSFYNEQFF. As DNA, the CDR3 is TGTGCCAGCAGCTTCCGGGACAGTTTCTACAATGAGCAGTTCTTC.

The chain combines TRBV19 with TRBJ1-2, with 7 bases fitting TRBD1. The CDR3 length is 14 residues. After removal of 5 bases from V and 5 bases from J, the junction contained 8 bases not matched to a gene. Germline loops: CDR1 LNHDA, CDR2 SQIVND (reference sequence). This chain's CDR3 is CASSPRTGEYGYTF. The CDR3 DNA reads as TGTGCCAGTAGTCCTAGGACAGGAGAATATGGCTACACCTTC.

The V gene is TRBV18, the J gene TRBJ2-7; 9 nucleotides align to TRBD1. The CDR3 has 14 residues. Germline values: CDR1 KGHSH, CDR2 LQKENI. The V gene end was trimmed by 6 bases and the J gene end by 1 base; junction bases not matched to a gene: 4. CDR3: CASSGTGPSYEQYF. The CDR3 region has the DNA TGTGCCAGCTCTGGGACAGGGCCATCCTACGAGCAGTACTTC.

This CDR3 is CASSLGGVQETQYF. CDR3 nucleotide sequence: TGTGCCAGCAGTTTGGGTGGGGTCCAAGAGACCCAGTACTTC. The rearrangement joins TRBV28 to TRBJ2-5; D is unclear. CDR1 and CDR2 from the germline V gene are MDHEN and SYDVKM. V shed 3 bases and J shed 1 base, with 9 bases lying between them. This CDR3 is built from 14 residues.

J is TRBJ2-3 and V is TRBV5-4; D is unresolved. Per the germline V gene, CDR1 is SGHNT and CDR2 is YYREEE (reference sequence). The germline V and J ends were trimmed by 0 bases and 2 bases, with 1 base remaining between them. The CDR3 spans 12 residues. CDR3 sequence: CASSLDTDTQYF. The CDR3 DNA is TGTGCCAGCAGCTTGGACACAGATACGCAGTATTTT. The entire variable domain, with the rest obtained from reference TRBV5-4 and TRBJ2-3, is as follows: ETGVTQSPTHLIKTRGQQVTLRCSSQSGHNTVSWYQQALGQGPQFIFQYYREEENGRGNFPPRFSGLQFPNYSSELNVNALELDDSALYLCASSLDTDTQYFGPGTRLTVL.

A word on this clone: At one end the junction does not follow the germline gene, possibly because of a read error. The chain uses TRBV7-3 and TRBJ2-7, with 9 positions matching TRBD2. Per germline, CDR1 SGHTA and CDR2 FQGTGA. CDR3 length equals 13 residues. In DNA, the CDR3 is TGTACCAGCAGCCGGGGACTAGCCCTCGAGCAGTACTTC. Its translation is CTSSRGLALEQYF.

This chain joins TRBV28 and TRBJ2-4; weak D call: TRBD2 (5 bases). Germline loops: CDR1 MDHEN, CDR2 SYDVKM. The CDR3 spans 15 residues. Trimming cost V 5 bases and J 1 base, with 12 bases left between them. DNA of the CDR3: TGTGCCAGCAGTGCGGGTGGTACGGCCAAAAACATTCAGTACTTC. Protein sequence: CASSAGGTAKNIQYF.

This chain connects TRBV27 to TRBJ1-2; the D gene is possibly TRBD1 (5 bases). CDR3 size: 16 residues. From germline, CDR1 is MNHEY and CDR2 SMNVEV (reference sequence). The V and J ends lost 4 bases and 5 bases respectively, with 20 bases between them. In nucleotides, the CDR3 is TGTGCCAGCAGTTCCCGATTTGCAGGGACCGAGTATGGCTACACCTTC. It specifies CASSSRFAGTEYGYTF.

The CDR3 nucleotides read TGTGCCTCTCAGGGAGGGAAAAAGCAGTACTTC. This translates into CASQGGKKQYF. The J gene is TRBJ2-7, the V gene TRBV2; 7 nucleotides align to TRBD2. The V gene's germline CDR1 is SNHLY and CDR2 FYNNEI. The CDR3 consists of 11 residues. With V trimmed by 11 bases and J by 8 bases, 9 bases remained unmatched.

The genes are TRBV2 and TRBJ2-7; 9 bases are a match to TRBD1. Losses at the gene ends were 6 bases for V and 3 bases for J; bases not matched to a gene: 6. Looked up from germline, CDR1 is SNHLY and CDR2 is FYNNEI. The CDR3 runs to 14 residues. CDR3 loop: CASRAGTGFYEQYF. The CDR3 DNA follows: TGTGCCAGCAGAGCCGGGACAGGGTTCTACGAGCAGTACTTC.

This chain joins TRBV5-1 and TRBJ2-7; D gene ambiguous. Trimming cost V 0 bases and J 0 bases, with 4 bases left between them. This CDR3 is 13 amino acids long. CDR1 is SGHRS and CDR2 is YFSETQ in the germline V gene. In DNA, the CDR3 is TGCGCCAGCAGCTTGGCCACCTCCTACGAGCAGTACTTC. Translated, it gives CASSLATSYEQYF.

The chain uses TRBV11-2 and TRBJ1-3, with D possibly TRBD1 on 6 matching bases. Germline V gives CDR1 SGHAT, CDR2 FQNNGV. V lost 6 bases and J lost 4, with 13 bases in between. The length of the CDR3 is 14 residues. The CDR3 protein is CASSLTGTGNTIYF. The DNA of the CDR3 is TGTGCCAGCAGTCTCACAGGGACCGGAAACACCATATATTTT.

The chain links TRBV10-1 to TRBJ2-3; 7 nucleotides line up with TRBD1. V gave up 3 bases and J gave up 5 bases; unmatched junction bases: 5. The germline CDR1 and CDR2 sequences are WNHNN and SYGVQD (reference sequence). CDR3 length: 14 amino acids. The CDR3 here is CASSDTGAQDTQYF. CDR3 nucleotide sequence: TGCGCCAGCAGTGATACAGGGGCGCAAGATACGCAGTATTTT.

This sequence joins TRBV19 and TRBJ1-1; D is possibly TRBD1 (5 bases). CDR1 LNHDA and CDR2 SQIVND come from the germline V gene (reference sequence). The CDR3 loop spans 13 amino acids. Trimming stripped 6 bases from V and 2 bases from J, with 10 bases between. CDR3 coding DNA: TGTGCCAGTAGCAGACAGAGAAACACTGAAGCTTTCTTT. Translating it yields CASSRQRNTEAFF.

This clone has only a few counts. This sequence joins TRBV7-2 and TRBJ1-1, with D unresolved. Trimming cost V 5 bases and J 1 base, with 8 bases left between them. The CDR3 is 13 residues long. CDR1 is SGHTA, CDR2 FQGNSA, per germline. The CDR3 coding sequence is TGTGCCAGCAGCGCCCAACGGAACACTGAAGCTTTCTTT. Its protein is CASSAQRNTEAFF.

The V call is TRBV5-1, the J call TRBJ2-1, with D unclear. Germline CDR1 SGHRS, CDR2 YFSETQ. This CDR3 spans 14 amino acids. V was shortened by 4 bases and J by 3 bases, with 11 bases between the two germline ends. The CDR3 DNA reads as TGCGCCAGCAGCGCAGACTTGATCTACAATGAGCAGTTCTTC. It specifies CASSADLIYNEQFF.

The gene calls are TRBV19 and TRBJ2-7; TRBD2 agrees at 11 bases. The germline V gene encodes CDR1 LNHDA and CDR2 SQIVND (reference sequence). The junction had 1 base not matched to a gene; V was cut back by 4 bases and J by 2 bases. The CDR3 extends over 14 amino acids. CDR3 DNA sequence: TGTGCCAGTAGTAAGACTAGCGGGACCTACGAGCAGTACTTC. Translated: CASSKTSGTYEQYF. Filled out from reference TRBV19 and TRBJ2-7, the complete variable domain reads DGGITQSPKYLFRKEGQNVTLSCEQNLNHDAMYWYRQDPGQGLRLIYYSQIVNDFQKGDIAEGYSVSREKKESFPLTVTSAQKNPTAFYLCASSKTSGTYEQYFGPGTRLTVT.

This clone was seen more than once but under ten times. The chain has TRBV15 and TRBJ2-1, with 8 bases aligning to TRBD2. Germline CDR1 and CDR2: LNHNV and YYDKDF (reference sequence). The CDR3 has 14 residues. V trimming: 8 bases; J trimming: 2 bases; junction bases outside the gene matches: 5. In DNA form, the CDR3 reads TGTGCCACCCGTCGGCGGGGGGCCTACAATGAGCAGTTCTTC. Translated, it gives CATRRRGAYNEQFF.

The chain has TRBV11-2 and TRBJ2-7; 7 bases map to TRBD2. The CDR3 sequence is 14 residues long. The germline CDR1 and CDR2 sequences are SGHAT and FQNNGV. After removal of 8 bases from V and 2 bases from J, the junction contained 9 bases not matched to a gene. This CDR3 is CASSEAGDPYEQYF. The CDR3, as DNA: TGTGCCAGCTCCGAGGCGGGAGACCCCTACGAGCAGTACTTC.

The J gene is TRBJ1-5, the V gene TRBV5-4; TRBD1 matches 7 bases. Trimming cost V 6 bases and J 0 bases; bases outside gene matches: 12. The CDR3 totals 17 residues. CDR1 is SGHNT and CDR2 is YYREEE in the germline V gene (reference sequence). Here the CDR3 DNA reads TGTGCCAGCAATTTCTACCGAGGGACAGATAGCAATCAGCCCCAGCATTTT. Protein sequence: CASNFYRGTDSNQPQHF.

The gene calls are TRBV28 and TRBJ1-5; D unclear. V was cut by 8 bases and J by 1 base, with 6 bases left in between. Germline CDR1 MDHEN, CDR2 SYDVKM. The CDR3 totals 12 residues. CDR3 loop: CASDTSNQPQHF. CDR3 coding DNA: TGTGCCAGCGACACCAGCAATCAGCCCCAGCATTTT. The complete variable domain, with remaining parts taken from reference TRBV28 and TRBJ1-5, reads DVKVTQSSRYLVKRTGEKVFLECVQDMDHENMFWYRQDPGLGLRLIYFSYDVKMKEKGDIPEGYSVSREKKERFSLILESASTNQTSMYLCASDTSNQPQHFGDGTRLSIL.

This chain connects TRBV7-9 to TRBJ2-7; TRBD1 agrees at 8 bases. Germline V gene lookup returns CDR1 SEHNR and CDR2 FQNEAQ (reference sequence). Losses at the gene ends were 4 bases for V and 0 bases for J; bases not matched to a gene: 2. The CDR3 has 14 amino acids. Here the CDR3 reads CASSSDRASYEQYF. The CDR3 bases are TGTGCCAGCAGCTCGGACAGGGCCTCCTACGAGCAGTACTTC.

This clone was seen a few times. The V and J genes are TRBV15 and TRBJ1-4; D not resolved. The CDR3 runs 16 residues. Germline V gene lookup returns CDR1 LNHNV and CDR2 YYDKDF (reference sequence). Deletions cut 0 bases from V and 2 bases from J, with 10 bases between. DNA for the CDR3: TGTGCCACCAGCAGAGATTTGGGCTCTACTAATGAAAAACTGTTTTTT. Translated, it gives CATSRDLGSTNEKLFF.

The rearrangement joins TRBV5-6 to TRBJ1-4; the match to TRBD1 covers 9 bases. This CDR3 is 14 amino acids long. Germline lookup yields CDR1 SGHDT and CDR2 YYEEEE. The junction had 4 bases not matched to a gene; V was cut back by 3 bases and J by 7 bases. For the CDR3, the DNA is TGTGCCAGCAGCTGGGGGACAGGGAGTGAAAAACTGTTTTTT. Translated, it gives CASSWGTGSEKLFF.

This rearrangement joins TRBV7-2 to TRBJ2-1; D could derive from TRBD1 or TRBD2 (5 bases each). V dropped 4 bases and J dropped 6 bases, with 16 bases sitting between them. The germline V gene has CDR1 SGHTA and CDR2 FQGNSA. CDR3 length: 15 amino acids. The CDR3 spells CASSSTAGRGNEQFF. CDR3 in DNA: TGTGCCAGCAGCTCCACCGCAGGGAGAGGCAATGAGCAGTTCTTC.

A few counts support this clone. CDR3 in DNA: TGTGCCAGCAGCTTCGTGGGGGGATACGAGCAGTACTTC. It specifies CASSFVGGYEQYF. The rearrangement links TRBV7-9 to TRBJ2-7; a possible D gene is TRBD2 (6 bases). Trimming cost V 3 bases and J 4 bases, with 10 bases left between them. This CDR3 has 13 residues. Germline V gives CDR1 SEHNR, CDR2 FQNEAQ (reference sequence).

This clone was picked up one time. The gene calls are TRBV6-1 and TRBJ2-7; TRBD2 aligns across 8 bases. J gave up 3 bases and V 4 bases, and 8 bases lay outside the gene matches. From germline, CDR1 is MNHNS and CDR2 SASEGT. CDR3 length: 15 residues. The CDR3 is CASSVPAGRDYEQYF. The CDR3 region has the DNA TGTGCCAGCAGTGTACCCGCCGGGAGGGACTACGAGCAGTACTTC.